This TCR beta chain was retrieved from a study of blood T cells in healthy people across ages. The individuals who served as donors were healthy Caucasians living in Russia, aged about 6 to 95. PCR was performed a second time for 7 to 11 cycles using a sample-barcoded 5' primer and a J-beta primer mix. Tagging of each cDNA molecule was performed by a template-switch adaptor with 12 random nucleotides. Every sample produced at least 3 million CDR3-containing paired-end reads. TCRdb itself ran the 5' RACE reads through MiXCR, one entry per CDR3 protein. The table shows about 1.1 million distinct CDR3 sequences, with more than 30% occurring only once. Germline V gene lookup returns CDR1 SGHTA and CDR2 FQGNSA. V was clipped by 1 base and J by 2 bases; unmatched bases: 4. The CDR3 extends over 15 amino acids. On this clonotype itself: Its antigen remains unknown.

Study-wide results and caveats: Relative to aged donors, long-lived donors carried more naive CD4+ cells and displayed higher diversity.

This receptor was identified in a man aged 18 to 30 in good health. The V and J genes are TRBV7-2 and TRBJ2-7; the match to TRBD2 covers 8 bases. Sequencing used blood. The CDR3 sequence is CASSLDVAGTYEQYF. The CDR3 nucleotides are TGTGCCAGCAGCTTAGATGTAGCGGGGACCTACGAGCAGTACTTC.